The 10 T cell receptor beta chains below were found in one sample sequenced in a study of breast tumors, draining lymph nodes, adjacent tissues. TCRdb used MiXCR to reprocess the multiplex PCR reads, holding one entry per CDR3 protein. The table lists approximately 130,000 distinct CDR3 sequences, approximately 21% of them singletons, with around 2.2% in the top ten. Samples came from axillary lymph nodes draining the breast cancer. Sequencing was done on a sample of axillary lymph node tissue. The receptor set was obtained from a female donor with breast cancer. Some clones in this sample may be carry-over from other donors' samples.

This clonotype was picked up a small number of times. CDR3 sequence reads: CASSDSTLDKYYEQYF. DNA of the CDR3: TGTGCCAGCAGTGACTCGACCCTGGACAAATACTACGAGCAGTACTTC. The V call is TRBV28, the J call TRBJ2-7; possibly TRBD1 for D (5 bases). V was pared by 5 bases and J by 3 bases, with 20 bases between. Germline CDR1 reads MDHEN; CDR2 reads SYDVKM. CDR3 length equals 16 residues.

This clonotype was seen at least ten times. The rearrangement joins TRBV13 to TRBJ2-7; D not certain. Per the germline V gene, CDR1 is PRHDT and CDR2 is FYEKMQ (reference sequence). Deletions cut 0 bases from V and 4 bases from J, with 16 bases between. This CDR3 comprises 16 residues. CDR3 nucleotides: TGTGCCAGCAGCTTAGGTTTTCCCCGACCACCTTACGAGCAGTACTTC. Amino acids: CASSLGFPRPPYEQYF.

On this clonotype: This sequence may be a read error, since a much larger clone differs from it by one base. The chain is built from TRBV6-1 and TRBJ2-7; 8 nucleotides match TRBD1. CDR3 length equals 15 residues. Germline V gene lookup returns CDR1 MNHNS and CDR2 SASEGT. V lost 6 bases to trimming and J lost 0 bases; unmatched junction nucleotides: 7. As DNA, the CDR3 is TGTGCCAGCAGGGATCAAACAGGGGGCTCCTACGAGCAGTACTTC. Translating gives CASRDQTGGSYEQYF.

This clonotype was found many times. This sequence joins TRBV3-1 and TRBJ2-2; D uncertain. CDR1 is LGHDT and CDR2 is YNNKEL in the germline V gene (reference sequence). Trimming took 8 bases from V and 8 from J, leaving 9 bases between them. The CDR3 has 11 amino acids. The chain's CDR3 is CASGEWGELFF. The CDR3 DNA is TGTGCCAGCGGGGAATGGGGGGAGCTGTTTTTT.

This clonotype was seen many times. The chain carries TRBV11-2 and TRBJ2-3; D possibly matches TRBD1 or TRBD2 (7 bases each). V lost 5 bases and J lost 2, with 17 bases in between. Germline values: CDR1 SGHAT, CDR2 FQNNGV. This CDR3 comprises 16 residues. The CDR3, as DNA: TGTGCCAGCAGCGTCCAGGGGGGGGGCCCCACAGATACGCAGTATTTT. It is translated as CASSVQGGGPTDTQYF. Together with reference TRBV11-2 and TRBJ2-3, the CDR3 gives the full variable domain: EAGVAQSPRYKIIEKRQSVAFWCNPISGHATLYWYQQILGQGPKLLIQFQNNGVVDDSQLPKDRFSAERLKGVDSTLKIQPAKLEDSAVYLCASSVQGGGPTDTQYFGPGTRLTVL.

This clonotype was detected only once. At one of its ends the junction is not consistent with the germline gene, which may arise from a read error. The rearrangement links TRBV6-5 to TRBJ2-5, with TRBD1 as a possible D gene (5 bases). The CDR3 consists of 16 residues. The germline CDR1 and CDR2 sequences are MNHEY and SVGAGI. CDR3 residues: CASRAKYPGIMNEQYF. Written as DNA, the CDR3 is TGTGCCAGCAGGGCCAAGTACCCAGGGATCATGAACGAGCAGTATTTC.

This clonotype has only a few counts. The rearrangement links TRBV20-1 to TRBJ2-4, with 8 bases fitting TRBD1. Germline V gene sequence: CDR1 DFQATT, CDR2 SNEGSKA (reference sequence). The length of the CDR3 is 13 residues. Trimming removed 3 bases from V and 8 bases from J; junction bases left unmatched: 6. CDR3 region: CSARDRVSDIQYF. For the CDR3, the DNA is TGCAGTGCTAGGGACAGGGTATCGGACATTCAGTACTTC.

Comment on this clonotype: A much more abundant neighbour one base away suggests this may be a read error. The chain uses TRBV28 and TRBJ2-5; 10 bases are a match to TRBD2. Germline V gene sequence: CDR1 MDHEN, CDR2 SYDVKM. The CDR3 runs to 18 residues. The CDR3 loop reads CAGSSPDGLAAHQETQYF. CDR3 coding DNA: TGTGCCGGCAGTTCCCCCGATGGACTAGCGGCACACCAAGAGACCCAGTACTTC.

This clonotype came up many times. The chain uses TRBV15 and TRBJ2-7; 9 bases are shared with TRBD2. The germline gives CDR1 LNHNV, CDR2 YYDKDF (reference sequence). The CDR3 length is 16 residues. The trim removed 0 bases at V and 6 bases at J, leaving 9 bases unmatched. In nucleotides, the CDR3 is TGTGCCACCAGCAGAGATCCCGGGACAGCGGGGGGCGAGCAGTACTTC. The encoded protein is CATSRDPGTAGGEQYF.

As for this clonotype: A much bigger clone sits one base away, suggesting this may be a read error. The V call is TRBV9, the J call TRBJ2-3, with D possibly TRBD2 on 5 matching bases. V was pared by 4 bases and J by 1 base, with 10 bases between. Germline V lookup: CDR1 SGDLS, CDR2 YYNGEE. CDR3 length: 14 residues. The CDR3 nucleotides are TGTGCCAGCAGCCCCCAAGCGGGCACAGATACGCAGTATTTT. It yields the protein CASSPQAGTDTQYF.